This TCR beta chain was sequenced for a study of radiation and T cells in renal cell carcinoma. Background on the study: Nephrectomy followed 15 Gy stereotactic body radiation by 4 weeks. The study's findings and limits: In blood, top tumor clones expanded by 2 weeks, shrinking by 4.

About this clone: The antigen is undetermined.

Generated by immunoSEQ multiplex PCR, the TCRdb table keeps only in-frame clones and is missing some. Found here are approximately 22,000 clones, 60% to 80% of them singletons; the top ten hold 35% to 45%. The time point here: baseline pretreatment blood. Treatment here: 15 Gy SBRT to primary tumor, nephrectomy 4 weeks later. After SBRT, blood was collected at 2 and 4 weeks, plus baseline. The patient's renal cell carcinoma had clear cell pathology. This CDR3 region has 15 residues. The V end lost 4 bases, the J end lost 0 bases, and 9 bases lay between the germline ends. Per the germline V gene, CDR1 is MRHNA and CDR2 is SNTAGT.

The receptor's source is a man in his sixties with renal cell carcinoma. This rearrangement joins TRBV6-4 to TRBJ2-2; D unclear. The source was blood, collected from a patient whose treatment included radiotherapy and nephrectomy. The CDR3 sequence is CASSVSETNTGELFF. The CDR3 coding sequence is TGTGCCAGCAGTGTATCAGAAACGAACACCGGGGAGCTGTTTTTT.